These 14 T cell receptor beta chains share one sample of origin, sequenced in a study of cytomegalovirus exposure and HLA in healthy donors (dated by TCRdb to about 2017). The library was made by the immunoSEQ multiplex PCR assay. The multiplex PCR relied on a mix of 60 forward primers for TCR Vbeta segments and 13 reverse primers for TCR Jbeta segments. TCRdb limited this immuneACCESS table to in-frame rearrangements with V and J called. A share of clones is missing; checked studies link under half to unresolved V genes, and the rest is unexplained. The sample data list about 100,000 clones, and around 77% of these were observed just once. Around 20% of the sample is in the top ten clones. Sequenced sample: PBMCs. The receptors derive from a woman in her sixties in good health and CMV-seropositive.

The chain couples TRBV5-4 to TRBJ2-3; 7 bases match TRBD2. This CDR3 has 15 amino acids. Germline V lookup: CDR1 SGHNT, CDR2 YYREEE (reference sequence). V shed 4 bases and J 2 bases; nucleotides not matched to a gene: 7. The CDR3 region is CASSISGINTDTQYF. The CDR3 coding sequence is TGTGCCAGCAGCATCAGCGGGATTAACACAGATACGCAGTATTTT.

The chain joins TRBV6-1 to TRBJ1-4; 9 nucleotides align to TRBD1. The CDR3 loop spans 18 amino acids. J gave up 0 bases and V 3 bases, and 8 bases lay outside the gene matches. Germline CDR1 MNHNS, CDR2 SASEGT. The CDR3 DNA reads as TGTGCCAGCAGTGAGAGGGGGACAGGGAGATCAACTAATGAAAAACTGTTTTTT. Its protein is CASSERGTGRSTNEKLFF.

The V gene is TRBV7-3, the J gene TRBJ2-2; D remains ambiguous. Trimming took off 9 bases at V and 1 base at J, with 9 bases between the two ends. CDR1 and CDR2 from the germline V gene are SGHTA and FQGTGA. The CDR3 runs 13 residues. This CDR3 is CASSSENTGELFF. The CDR3 nucleotides read TGTGCCAGTTCAAGCGAGAACACCGGGGAGCTGTTTTTT.

The chain recombines TRBV5-1 with TRBJ1-3, with D perhaps TRBD1 (6 bases). Looked up from germline, CDR1 is SGHRS and CDR2 is YFSETQ. The CDR3 is 18 amino acids. Trimming shortened V by 0 bases and J by 0 bases, and 16 bases separated the two germline ends. CDR3 sequence reads: CASSLGPTGVTSGNTIYF. The CDR3 region has the DNA TGCGCCAGCAGCTTGGGTCCGACAGGAGTTACCTCTGGAAACACCATATATTTT.

This chain uses TRBV25-1 with TRBJ2-2, with D possibly TRBD1 on 6 matching bases. The CDR3 has 13 amino acids. Germline CDR1 and CDR2: MGHDK and SYGVNS. The V end was cut by 6 bases, the J end by 2 bases, with 7 bases between. The CDR3 region has the DNA TGTGCCAGCAGGGACAGAAACACCGGGGAGCTGTTTTTT. This gives the protein CASRDRNTGELFF.

The chain carries TRBV5-1 and TRBJ2-3, with 8 bases identical to TRBD2. Germline CDR1 SGHRS, CDR2 YFSETQ. This CDR3 has 18 amino acids. Germline trimming cut 4 bases from V and 0 bases from J; bases unmatched to any gene: 13. CDR3 nucleotide sequence: TGCGCCAGCAGCCTTCGTGGGGTCACTAGCGGAAGCACAGATACGCAGTATTTT. Translating it yields CASSLRGVTSGSTDTQYF.

This clone was detected only once. The chain carries TRBV19 and TRBJ1-5; 8 nucleotides line up with TRBD1. CDR3 length: 15 residues. J lost 3 bases, V lost 7 bases, and 8 bases had no gene match. In germline, CDR1 is LNHDA, CDR2 SQIVND (reference sequence). As DNA, the CDR3 is TGTGCCAGTACTACTCCGGGACAGGCCAATCAGCCCCAGCATTTT. This encodes CASTTPGQANQPQHF.

The rearrangement joins TRBV9 to TRBJ2-1; 9 bases map to TRBD2. Germline CDR1 SGDLS, CDR2 YYNGEE. Unmatched junction bases numbered 5, after V lost 0 bases and J lost 4 bases. The CDR3 sequence is 16 residues long. The CDR3 protein is CASSVAPSGGYNEQFF. DNA for the CDR3: TGTGCCAGCAGCGTAGCTCCCAGCGGGGGGTACAATGAGCAGTTCTTC.

This clone showed up just once. This chain joins TRBV7-2 and TRBJ1-2; maybe TRBD1 (6 bases). V lost 5 bases, J lost 2 bases, and 9 bases lay in between. Germline lookup yields CDR1 SGHTA and CDR2 FQGNSA. This CDR3 has 13 residues. CDR3 region: CASSRGQNYGYTF. CDR3 bases: TGTGCCAGCAGCCGAGGACAGAACTATGGCTACACCTTC. Supplemented by reference TRBV7-2 and TRBJ1-2, the full variable domain reads GAGVSQSPSNKVTEKGKDVELRCDPISGHTALYWYRQSLGQGLEFLIYFQGNSAPDKSGLPSDRFSAERTGGSVSTLTIQRTQQEDSAVYLCASSRGQNYGYTFGSGTRLTVV.

This clone was counted only a few times. The chain is built from TRBV30 and TRBJ2-1, with D possibly TRBD2 on 5 matching bases. V was pared by 4 bases and J by 8 bases, with 18 bases between. The CDR3 totals 14 residues. CDR1 is GTSNPN, CDR2 SVGIG, per germline (reference sequence). The DNA for the CDR3 is TGTGCCTGGACCTTAGGACTGCAATCATATGAGCAGTTCTTC. Translation: CAWTLGLQSYEQFF. The full variable domain, in which reference TRBV30 and TRBJ2-1 provide the parts outside the CDR3, is SQTIHQWPATLVQPVGSPLSLECTVEGTSNPNLYWYRQAAGRGLQLLFYSVGIGQISSEVPQNLSASRPQDRQFILSSKKLLLSDSGFYLCAWTLGLQSYEQFFGPGTRLTVL.

This clone was seen many times. J is TRBJ2-7 and V is TRBV19, with D possibly TRBD2 on 5 matching bases. The CDR3 totals 14 residues. The V end was cut by 2 bases, the J end by 6 bases, with 14 bases between. Germline lookup yields CDR1 LNHDA and CDR2 SQIVND (reference sequence). The DNA of the CDR3 is TGTGCCAGTAGTATAAGTGAGGGCCTGGGCGAGCAGTACTTC. Its translation is CASSISEGLGEQYF.

In the case of this clone: No DNA is shown, since the ends of the CDR3 on it are uncertain; the CDR3 is the one TCRdb lists. The chain uses TRBV6-5 and TRBJ1-3. Germline assignment: CDR1 MNHEY and CDR2 SVGAGI. Counting both end residues, the CDR3 totals 16 amino acids. CDR3 sequence: CASSSSLSGTGNTIYF.

CDR3 residues: CASSLGGFLSGNTIYF. Here the CDR3 DNA reads TGTGCCAGCAGCTTAGGCGGCTTCCTTTCTGGAAACACCATATATTTT. This chain joins TRBV7-9 and TRBJ1-3; no clear D. The V end lost 1 base, the J end lost 1 base, and 11 bases lay between the germline ends. The germline gives CDR1 SEHNR, CDR2 FQNEAQ (reference sequence). There are 16 residues in the CDR3.

The rearrangement joins TRBV29-1 to TRBJ2-7; the match to TRBD2 covers 7 bases. The CDR3 totals 13 residues. Germline CDR1 and CDR2: SQVTM and ANQGSEA. The V gene end was trimmed by 3 bases and the J gene end by 0 bases; junction bases not matched to a gene: 2. The CDR3 bases are TGCAGCGTTGAGGGGGGGGACTCCTACGAGCAGTACTTC. Its translation is CSVEGGDSYEQYF.